The 6 T cell receptor beta chains below all came from one sample that was sequenced in a study of vaccination effects on CD4 cells after COVID-19. These TCRs' antigens remain unknown. Produced via immunoSEQ multiplex PCR; TCRdb's table is partial and in-frame only. The table has 60,000 to 75,000 clones, 73% seen once. ViraFEST assay sequencing came after antigen-specific CD4+ T cells were expanded with viral peptide pools. CD4+ T cells were isolated after around 10 days of culture. PCR confirmed that the person was infected with SARS-CoV-2 between March and December 2020. This specimen consisted of CD4+ T cells from PBMCs cultured with HIV peptides, obtained before COVID-19 vaccination. Noted subset: HIV-1 Nef peptide pool negative control/reference culture. These receptors were taken from a human donor who had a prior SARS-CoV-2 infection.

DNA for the CDR3: TGTGCCAGCAGCTTGTATACAGGGGGGAGTCATGGCTACACCTTC. The encoded protein is CASSLYTGGSHGYTF. The chain is built from TRBV5-5 and TRBJ1-2; TRBD1 aligns across 8 bases. After removal of 1 base from V and 6 bases from J, the junction contained 8 bases not matched to a gene. The germline gives CDR1 SGHKS, CDR2 YYEKEE (reference sequence). The CDR3 runs 15 residues.

The chain joins TRBV25-1 to TRBJ1-2; D uncertain. Germline values: CDR1 MGHDK, CDR2 SYGVNS. V dropped 8 bases and J dropped 4 bases, with 11 bases sitting between them. This CDR3 comprises 12 residues. This CDR3 is CASSFDGYGYTF. The CDR3 coding sequence is TGTGCCAGCTCTTTTGATGGCTATGGCTACACCTTC.

The chain carries TRBV5-1 and TRBJ1-1, with D perhaps TRBD1 (5 bases). The V gene's germline CDR1 is SGHRS and CDR2 YFSETQ. V lost 4 bases and J 5 bases, leaving 18 bases between the germline ends. This CDR3 comprises 15 residues. The CDR3 DNA reads TGCGCCAGCAGCGTAATGCAGGGATCGGGAACTGAAGCTTTCTTT. It translates to CASSVMQGSGTEAFF. Combining the CDR3 with reference TRBV5-1 and TRBJ1-1 gives the whole variable domain KAGVTQTPRYLIKTRGQQVTLSCSPISGHRSVSWYQQTPGQGLQFLFEYFSETQRNKGNFPGRFSGRQFSNSRSEMNVSTLELGDSALYLCASSVMQGSGTEAFFGQGTRLTVV.

The chain carries TRBV5-4 and TRBJ2-3; 8 positions agree with TRBD1. Germline V CDR1 and CDR2: SGHNT, YYREEE (reference sequence). V dropped 6 bases and J dropped 4; count of bases not matched to a gene: 10. This CDR3 is built from 15 residues. The CDR3 region has the DNA TGTGCCAGCACCCGGACAGGGCTCTCCCCAGATACGCAGTATTTT. Encoded protein: CASTRTGLSPDTQYF. Full variable domain (remainder filled in from reference TRBV5-4 and TRBJ2-3): ETGVTQSPTHLIKTRGQQVTLRCSSQSGHNTVSWYQQALGQGPQFIFQYYREEENGRGNFPPRFSGLQFPNYSSELNVNALELDDSALYLCASTRTGLSPDTQYFGPGTRLTVL.

This sequence joins TRBV24-1 and TRBJ2-1, with 10 bases fitting TRBD2. CDR1 and CDR2 from the germline V gene are KGHDR and SFDVKD. Germline trimming cut 3 bases from V and 4 bases from J; bases unmatched to any gene: 8. The CDR3 loop spans 17 amino acids. The CDR3 DNA sequence: TGTGCCACCAGTGATCCCGGAGGAGCGGGAGGGTACAATGAGCAGTTCTTC. Residues: CATSDPGGAGGYNEQFF.

This rearrangement joins TRBV5-6 to TRBJ2-1; D is unclear. Germline CDR1 SGHDT, CDR2 YYEEEE. This CDR3 is built from 16 residues. Trimming pared 2 bases from V and 3 bases from J, leaving 15 bases between. Here the CDR3 DNA reads TGTGCCAGCAGCTTTCTCTCGGCAAACCTCTACAATGAGCAGTTCTTC. As protein: CASSFLSANLYNEQFF.